This T cell receptor beta chain is drawn from a study of blood T cell repertoires in COVID-19. Sequencing was performed with immunoSEQ multiplex PCR; in TCRdb, only in-frame clones are kept and a portion is missing. The data hold approximately 300,000 clones, with roughly 90% observed a single time. This CDR3 is built from 15 residues. Germline V lookup: CDR1 MNHEY, CDR2 SMNVEV (reference sequence). Unmatched junction bases numbered 6, after V lost 8 bases and J lost 4 bases. In assigning cohorts, the study relied on participant-reported clinical history. This TCR derives from a woman between 25 and 40 years old who had recovered from COVID-19. Material: PBMCs or T cells enriched from blood (not recorded which). V is TRBV27 and J is TRBJ2-2; 11 bases fit TRBD2. For the CDR3, the DNA is TGTGCCAGCTCCGCTAGCGGGAGGTTCACCGGGGAGCTGTTTTTT. Its translation is CASSASGRFTGELFF.